The TCR beta chain described here comes from a study of blood T cell repertoires in COVID-19. This clone was detected only once. TCRdb's table, derived via immunoSEQ multiplex PCR, lists solely in-frame clones and lacks some. This table holds roughly 11,000 clones, 70% to 75% found once. CDR3 length equals 13 residues. V was clipped by 0 bases and J by 6 bases, with 9 bases between them. Germline assignment: CDR1 SGHRS and CDR2 YFSETQ. Sequences were obtained from peripheral blood. The receptor was isolated from a man aged 55 to 70 with COVID-19, enrolled during active disease. V gene TRBV5-1 combines with J gene TRBJ1-1; D may be TRBD1 (5 bases). The CDR3: CASSLEWGPEAFF. CDR3 DNA sequence: TGCGCCAGCAGCTTGGAATGGGGCCCTGAAGCTTTCTTT.